This T cell receptor beta chain was found in a study of T cells in Graves' hyperthyroidism and ophthalmopathy (dated by TCRdb to between 2018 and 2021). Broadly, across the study: Peripheral blood samples were taken at initial diagnosis, before any treatment was given. A discovery cohort of roughly 100 patients, about 43 with Graves' ophthalmopathy and roughly 59 with stable Graves' hyperthyroidism, was used to find distinguishing TCR V-J signatures. An independent validation cohort of under 20 hyperthyroidism patients and about 16 patients who later progressed to ophthalmopathy tested prospective prediction of ophthalmopathy. The 90 or so discovery patients were randomly split 7:3 into training and test sets. The study also compared thyroid tissue and blood T-cell repertoires from about 6 Graves' hyperthyroidism patients. Following sampling, methimazole starting at 30 mg daily was given to hyperthyroidism patients, and high-dose intravenous methylprednisolone was given to ophthalmopathy patients. The paper describes TCR Vbeta CDR3 sequencing of 135 peripheral blood samples, made up of around 41 ophthalmopathy patients, some 80 hyperthyroidism patients and some 17 progressor patients. General findings and caveats noted by the study authors: Most expanded thyroid clonotypes (frequency above 0.001) were also found in blood, which suggests that blood repertoires may mirror thyroid immune responses. No statistical method was used to set the sample size in advance, and investigators knew the group allocation. A model built on a 13 V-J signature distinguished ophthalmopathy from stable hyperthyroidism, reaching about 88% sensitivity and about 81% specificity in cross-validation and 80%/75% in testing. In validation, progression to ophthalmopathy was predicted by the model with around 71% sensitivity and roughly 72% specificity, a median of 6.5 months before onset.

Stable Graves' hyperthyroidism was defined as the absence of progression to ophthalmopathy over 18 months of follow-up. Hyperthyroidism patients were aged 18 to 65 years and newly diagnosed, with disease duration of less than 2 months. Patients with uncontrolled infections, other autoimmune diseases, pregnancy or lactation were excluded. Diagnoses were established on the basis of clinical symptoms, serum thyroxine and TRAb, thyroid ultrasound, and orbital computed tomography. PBMCs were separated from approximately 9.9 ml of fresh peripheral blood using Ficoll-Paque density gradient centrifugation. Trizol reagent was used to extract total RNA, and RNA quality was then checked on an Agilent 2100 Bioanalyzer. From the germline V gene, CDR1 is SGHTA and CDR2 is FQGNSA. From its cysteine to its phenylalanine, the CDR3 spans 12 amino acids. The only DNA kept is the CDR3, 36 bases in frame from the first base. Ends trimmed: V by 5 bases, J by 9 bases; bases unmatched to a gene: 6.

The TCR beta CDR3 regions were amplified from RNA transcripts. The first round of RT-PCR for the TCR CDR3 was performed with the HTBI primer set and the Qiagen OneStep RT-PCR kit. A second multiplex PCR round built the libraries, followed by size selection and purification. The libraries were sequenced on an Illumina HiSeq2000 using paired-end 100 bp reads. The original methods were these. SOAPnuke was used to process the raw data, with reads discarded if the reads contained adapters or uncalled bases, had a mean Phred below 15, or lacked an exact constant-primer or identifier match. High-quality paired reads were merged with COPE v1.2.5, and unique nucleotide sequences were defined as clonotypes. MiTCR v1.1 was used to align clonotypes to the IMGT TRBV, TRBD and TRBJ reference segments. Analysis was restricted to V-J combinations with a frequency above 0.0001, which covered roughly 99% of repertoires. A TCS score was defined as the ratio between F50 (clonal expansion) and ExV (chaos), using BLOSUM62-based TCRdist between CDR3 peptides within each V-J. Welch's t-statistics and random forest reduced several hundred V-J features to some 14, which were used in a naive Bayes classifier (R e1071). TCRdb passed the public sequencing reads through fastp at Q25 and MiXCR, retaining productive beta sequences. Entries that share a CDR3 protein sequence are merged under the most common genes and DNA. These V and J calls are TCRdb output, not the study's own analysis. This sample comprises some 760,000 distinct CDR3 sequences, about 14% of them detected only once. The ten most abundant clones make up roughly a tenth of the sample.

Worth noting for this clonotype: Its antigen is unknown. No much larger clonotype is one base removed from it; base qualities were not supplied.

This clonotype was obtained from a woman younger than 35 with Graves' hyperthyroidism. Recombination connected TRBV7-2 to TRBJ2-7; the central 8 bases match TRBD1. Sequenced input: blood. This receptor carries the CDR3 CASSVRGRSQYF. The nucleotide sequence reads as follows: TGTGCCAGCAGCGTCAGGGGGCGCTCGCAGTACTTC.